This record covers a single T cell receptor beta chain. What it recognizes is unknown. One junction end does not reproduce the germline sequence, and a read error may be involved. TCRdb reprocessed the reads via MiXCR and lists one record per CDR3 protein. Here the sample spans around 740,000 distinct CDR3 sequences, under 40% being singletons. Germline CDR1 is SGHVS and CDR2 is FNYEAQ. This CDR3 spans 13 amino acids. The entry originates in a study of T cell repertoires in cytomegalovirus infection. Across the study: A matching HLA type, together with CMV infection, was signaled by public TCR beta signatures. The study, taken as a whole, reports: HLA-C-restricted CMV-specific TCR beta clonotypes prevailed in the ex vivo response. The cumulative frequency of public TCR beta families distinguished individuals who carried CMV together with the relevant HLA.

Sequencing was done on a sample of PBMCs. The V and J genes are TRBV7-6 and TRBJ1-1; perhaps TRBD1 as D (6 bases). The source is a human donor in good health (CMV status not recorded). Some clones in this sample may be carry-over from other donors' samples. Here the CDR3 reads CASSQELDSEAFF. Here the CDR3 DNA reads TGTGCTAGCAGCCAAGAACTGGACAGTGAAGCTTTCTTT.